The clone carrying this T cell receptor (beta chain) was counted between two and nine times. Its matching antigen is unknown. This record belongs to a study of PD-1 blockade in classical Hodgkin lymphoma. Clones were read by immunoSEQ multiplex PCR, and TCRdb kept only the in-frame ones, dropping some. The table shows roughly 13,000 clones, with 80% to 85% occurring only once. The CDR3 has 15 residues. The V gene lost 5 bases and the J gene lost 6 bases, with 19 bases spanning the gap. The germline V gene has CDR1 SGHTA and CDR2 FQGNSA. Study-wide points: Complete responders possessed baseline diversity comparable to newly diagnosed patients. The study reported lower baseline TCR diversity in newly diagnosed patients than in healthy donors.

No patient escaped relapse after autologous stem cell transplantation, and brentuximab vedotin exposure varied. The rearrangement links TRBV7-2 to TRBJ1-2; D is possibly TRBD1 (5 bases). The sequences come from peripheral blood mononuclear cells (PBMCs), collected at baseline. This TCR derives from a human donor with classical Hodgkin lymphoma. DNA of the CDR3: TGTGCCAGCAGCCAGGCGTGGGCAGGGTCGGATGGCTACACCTTC. Translation: CASSQAWAGSDGYTF.